The 28 T cell receptor beta chains presented below share a single source sample, sequenced in a study of blood T cell repertoires in COVID-19. Repertoires were generated with immunoSEQ multiplex PCR, while TCRdb's copy carries only in-frame clones and drops some. The sample lists some 200,000 clones; 80% to 90% were seen once. Sequencing was done on a sample of peripheral blood. The receptor set was obtained from a woman between 18 and 29 years old who had recovered from COVID-19.

The V call is TRBV4-3, the J call TRBJ2-2; no clear D. Trimming removed 0 bases from V and 8 bases from J, with 7 bases in between. Germline V gives CDR1 LGHNA, CDR2 YSLEER. CDR3 size: 13 residues. The CDR3 coding sequence is TGCGCCAGCAGCCAAGATCTCGTAGGGGAGCTGTTTTTT. This encodes CASSQDLVGELFF.

The chain recombines TRBV7-3 with TRBJ1-1; D gene ambiguous. CDR3 length: 15 residues. Per germline, CDR1 SGHTA and CDR2 FQGTGA. V lost 5 bases, J lost 4 bases, and 17 bases lay in between. The CDR3 reads CASSVGGSLGTEAFF. CDR3 sequence (DNA): TGTGCCAGCAGCGTCGGAGGAAGCTTGGGCACTGAAGCTTTCTTT.

This chain uses TRBV5-1 with TRBJ1-1; D is perhaps TRBD1 (6 bases). The CDR3 totals 14 residues. Germline V CDR1 and CDR2: SGHRS, YFSETQ. Trimming removed 4 bases at V and 3 bases at J, with 13 bases between. The CDR3 reads CASSPGSGDTEAFF. The DNA for the CDR3 is TGCGCCAGCAGCCCTGGGTCAGGGGACACTGAAGCTTTCTTT.

The chain links TRBV2 to TRBJ2-1; 8 bases line up with TRBD2. The V segment lost 3 bases and the J segment 0 bases; nucleotides outside the gene matches: 13. The germline gives CDR1 SNHLY, CDR2 FYNNEI. This CDR3 contains 19 residues. The CDR3 nucleotides read TGTGCCAGCAGTGACTATCGCCTAGCGGGCTCTAGCTCCTACAATGAGCAGTTCTTC. It is translated as CASSDYRLAGSSSYNEQFF.

CDR3 protein: CASKMTSLGNTIYF. The DNA for the CDR3 is TGTGCCAGCAAAATGACAAGCCTTGGAAACACCATATATTTT. This chain connects TRBV27 to TRBJ1-3; D unresolved. CDR3 length: 14 amino acids. V was pared by 7 bases and J by 3 bases, with 13 bases between. CDR1 and CDR2 from the germline V gene are MNHEY and SMNVEV (reference sequence).

Ten or more counts support this clone. The chain recombines TRBV15 with TRBJ1-3; weak D call: TRBD1 (6 bases). This CDR3 is built from 14 residues. Trimming removed 6 bases at V and 2 bases at J, with 11 bases between. The germline CDR1 and CDR2 sequences are LNHNV and YYDKDF (reference sequence). The CDR3 spells CATRDRITGNTIYF. As DNA, the CDR3 is TGTGCCACCAGGGACAGAATTACTGGAAACACCATATATTTT.

The chain employs TRBV7-2 and TRBJ2-7; the match to TRBD2 covers 8 bases. The CDR3 length is 14 residues. J was trimmed by 2 bases and V by 2 bases; bases with no gene match: 2. Germline V gene data show CDR1 as SGHTA and CDR2 as FQGNSA. CDR3 sequence: CASSLTSGPYEQYV. In DNA, the CDR3 is TGTGCCAGCAGCTTAACTAGCGGACCCTACGAGCAGTACGTC.

J is TRBJ1-4 and V is TRBV5-1, with unresolved D. Germline values: CDR1 SGHRS, CDR2 YFSETQ. V dropped 2 bases and J dropped 2 bases, with 10 bases sitting between them. The CDR3 covers 15 residues. The CDR3 DNA reads TGCGCCAGCAGCTTTAACGGTCCTACTAATGAAAAACTGTTTTTT. Translated: CASSFNGPTNEKLFF.

The chain recombines TRBV2 with TRBJ2-5, with 9 bases lining up with TRBD1. Germline CDR1 is SNHLY and CDR2 is FYNNEI. V trimming: 7 bases; J trimming: 5 bases; junction bases outside the gene matches: 8. This CDR3 spans 14 amino acids. This chain's CDR3 is CASNKGTGRETQYF. The CDR3 nucleotides read TGTGCCAGCAATAAAGGGACAGGGAGGGAGACCCAGTACTTC.

The chain uses TRBV7-2 and TRBJ2-1; perhaps TRBD2 as D (6 bases). The germline CDR1 and CDR2 sequences are SGHTA and FQGNSA. The CDR3 runs 11 residues. With 2 bases removed from V and 14 bases from J, the gap between germline ends came to 10 bases. The CDR3 sequence is CASSLKTSKFF. CDR3 sequence (DNA): TGTGCCAGCAGCTTAAAAACTAGCAAGTTCTTC.

The rearrangement links TRBV5-4 to TRBJ2-1, with D perhaps matching TRBD2 (6 bases). This CDR3 comprises 15 residues. Germline V gene sequence: CDR1 SGHNT, CDR2 YYREEE (reference sequence). V lost 0 bases and J lost 0, with 7 bases in between. CDR3 in DNA: TGTGCCAGCAGCTTGGACGGGAGCTCCTACAATGAGCAGTTCTTC. Translating gives CASSLDGSSYNEQFF.

The J gene is TRBJ1-5, the V gene TRBV4-1; tentative D call: TRBD1 (6 bases). V dropped 1 base and J dropped 4 bases, with 20 bases sitting between them. CDR3 length equals 18 residues. Germline lookup yields CDR1 MGHRA and CDR2 YSYEKL. The CDR3 region has the DNA TGCGCCAGCAGCCAAGTGGCCTACAGGGTCGGAGCTAATCAGCCCCAGCATTTT. This codes for CASSQVAYRVGANQPQHF.

The chain has TRBV6-1 and TRBJ2-2, with TRBD2 as a possible D gene (7 bases). CDR1 and CDR2 (germline): MNHNS, SASEGT. The CDR3 consists of 17 residues. V dropped 4 bases and J dropped 6 bases, with 21 bases sitting between them. CDR3 sequence: CASSGGGGRGISGELFF. The CDR3 DNA sequence: TGTGCCAGCAGTGGAGGGGGGGGCAGGGGAATATCCGGGGAGCTGTTTTTT.

J is TRBJ2-2 and V is TRBV5-6, with 7 bases fitting TRBD1. The junction had 4 bases not matched to a gene; V was cut back by 0 bases and J by 5 bases. The germline gives CDR1 SGHDT, CDR2 YYEEEE. The CDR3 covers 15 residues. The CDR3 region is CASSLGRGRTGELFF. The CDR3, as DNA: TGTGCCAGCAGCTTGGGTAGGGGGCGGACCGGGGAGCTGTTTTTT.

V usage is TRBV6-5 and J usage is TRBJ2-7; D may be TRBD2 (6 bases). V was trimmed by 8 bases and J by 4 bases, leaving 12 bases between them. The length of the CDR3 is 12 residues. Germline loops: CDR1 MNHEY, CDR2 SVGAGI. CDR3 DNA: TGTGCCAGCGGGGGGTGGGTTTACGAGCAGTACGTC. Translation gives CASGGWVYEQYV.

The CDR3 DNA is TGTGCCAGCAACCAGCGGGGGGAAGGCTACGAGCAGTACTTC. Its translation is CASNQRGEGYEQYF. The rearrangement joins TRBV3-1 (or the pseudogene TRBV3-2) to TRBJ2-7; 9 nucleotides line up with TRBD2. The V segment lost 7 bases and the J segment 3 bases; nucleotides outside the gene matches: 7. Germline CDR1 is LGHDT and CDR2 is YNNKEL (reference sequence). The length of the CDR3 is 14 residues.

This chain connects TRBV9 to TRBJ1-1, with TRBD1 matching 9 bases. Germline V lookup: CDR1 SGDLS, CDR2 YYNGEE. V trimming: 0 bases; J trimming: 5 bases; junction bases outside the gene matches: 5. There are 15 residues in the CDR3. The CDR3 DNA sequence: TGTGCCAGCAGCGTAGAGGGACAGGGATTGACTGAAGCTTTCTTT. This translates into CASSVEGQGLTEAFF.

The chain is built from TRBV4-2 and TRBJ1-1; D is perhaps TRBD1 (6 bases). Germline lookup yields CDR1 LGHNA and CDR2 YNFKEQ. This CDR3 contains 18 residues. V was pared by 0 bases and J by 6 bases, with 23 bases between. The CDR3 DNA reads TGTGCCAGCAGCCAAGAAATTGGGGGGGGCAGGAAGGACGCTGAAGCTTTCTTT. This translates into CASSQEIGGGRKDAEAFF.

This sequence joins TRBV3-1 (or the pseudogene TRBV3-2) and TRBJ2-7; 7 bases align to TRBD1. Looked up from germline, CDR1 is LGHDT and CDR2 is YNNKEL (reference sequence). The length of the CDR3 is 12 residues. The V segment lost 1 base and the J segment 7 bases; nucleotides outside the gene matches: 1. In nucleotides, the CDR3 is TGTGCCAGCAGCCAAGGCAGGGGGGAGCAGTACGTC. As protein: CASSQGRGEQYV.

The chain uses TRBV27 and TRBJ2-1; 8 bases line up with TRBD2. V was pared by 4 bases and J by 7 bases, with 12 bases of the junction left unmatched. The germline gives CDR1 MNHEY, CDR2 SMNVEV (reference sequence). This CDR3 has 16 residues. Here the CDR3 reads CASSSSGGRLRNEQFF. The CDR3 coding sequence is TGTGCCAGCAGTTCCTCGGGGGGGCGATTGAGGAATGAGCAGTTCTTC.

The chain joins TRBV5-6 to TRBJ1-5; no firm D call. The germline gives CDR1 SGHDT, CDR2 YYEEEE. Trimming left V 0 bases short and J 0 bases short, with 13 bases between. The CDR3 spans 17 residues. The CDR3 DNA reads TGTGCCAGCAGCTTGGGAGATTTACGTTATAGCAATCAGCCCCAGCATTTT. It specifies CASSLGDLRYSNQPQHF.

On this clone: The junction departs from the called germline gene at one end, perhaps through a read error. The rearrangement joins TRBV2 to TRBJ1-2, with D possibly TRBD1 on 5 matching bases. Germline V gene sequence: CDR1 SNHLY, CDR2 FYNNEI. This CDR3 is 14 amino acids long. The CDR3 DNA follows: TGTGCCAGCAGAGAAGATAGGACAATCTATGGCTACACCTTC. It encodes CASREDRTIYGYTF. The full variable domain, completed using reference TRBV2 and TRBJ1-2, is EPEVTQTPSHQVTQMGQEVILRCVPISNHLYFYWYRQILGQKVEFLVSFYNNEISEKSEIFDDQFSVERPDGSNFTLKIRSTKLEDSAMYFCASREDRTIYGYTFGSGTRLTVV.

For this clone: The germline gene is not matched at one end of the junction; a read error may be the cause. V usage is TRBV11-2 and J usage is TRBJ1-2; the D is unclear. Per the germline V gene, CDR1 is SGHAT and CDR2 is FQNNGV. This CDR3 has 13 amino acids. DNA of the CDR3: TGTGCCAGCAGCCCATCTCCCCCGAGCAGGTCCAACTTC. Translated, it gives CASSPSPPSRSNF.

J is TRBJ2-7 and V is TRBV5-8, with a weak D call TRBD1 (5 bases). V dropped 4 bases and J dropped 3 bases, with 14 bases sitting between them. The CDR3 is 14 amino acids. Germline lookup yields CDR1 SGHTS and CDR2 YDEGEE. This chain's CDR3 is CASSMRQFLYEQYF. CDR3 coding DNA: TGTGCCAGCAGCATGAGACAGTTCCTCTACGAGCAGTACTTC.

The gene calls are TRBV11-2 and TRBJ2-1; D is perhaps TRBD2 (5 bases). From germline, CDR1 is SGHAT and CDR2 FQNNGV. The V end was cut by 3 bases, the J end by 3 bases, with 15 bases between. CDR3 length: 16 residues. CDR3 region: CASSLNSATNYNEQFF. CDR3 bases: TGTGCCAGCAGCTTGAATTCGGCGACTAACTACAATGAGCAGTTCTTC.

This clone occurred many times. The chain uses TRBV9 and TRBJ2-1; D might be TRBD2 (6 bases). V was pared by 4 bases and J by 0 bases, with 17 bases between. Germline V gives CDR1 SGDLS, CDR2 YYNGEE. This CDR3 has 17 amino acids. CDR3 sequence: CASSPRERASSYNEQFF. The CDR3 region has the DNA TGTGCCAGCAGCCCCCGCGAGCGGGCTAGCTCCTACAATGAGCAGTTCTTC.

A few counts support this clone. The chain recombines TRBV11-2 with TRBJ2-7; 10 nucleotides line up with TRBD1. Per germline, CDR1 SGHAT and CDR2 FQNNGV. The CDR3 spans 16 residues. After removal of 0 bases from V and 3 bases from J, the junction contained 5 bases not matched to a gene. In DNA form, the CDR3 reads TGTGCCAGCAGCTTAGATCCGTGGGACAGGGGCTACGAGCAGTACTTC. Translated, it gives CASSLDPWDRGYEQYF.

This clone was counted a single time. This chain connects TRBV27 to TRBJ2-6, with TRBD1 matching over 8 bases. The CDR3 has 16 amino acids. Germline values: CDR1 MNHEY, CDR2 SMNVEV (reference sequence). With 5 bases clipped from V and 4 bases from J, the junction kept 7 bases outside the gene matches. The CDR3, as DNA: TGTGCCAGCAGTAACCGACAGGGGACGGGGGCCAACGTCCTGACTTTC. Translating it yields CASSNRQGTGANVLTF.